This TCR beta chain originates from a study of T cell responses to AZD1222 COVID-19 vaccine (dated by TCRdb to about 2021). As for the study more broadly: TCR sequencing covered 233 trial participants: 200 to 210 given two doses of AZD1222 and 26 given two doses of MenACWY control vaccine. Trial participants were enrolled into age subgroups of 18-55, 56-69 and 70-plus years, which contained approximately 150, 28 and 58 TCR-sequenced participants, respectively.

What the authors observed across the whole study: Only 5 to 7 AZD1222 recipients were SARS-CoV-2 seropositive at baseline, limiting conclusions about previously exposed vaccinees. Reportedly, close to half of the unique spike-specific TCRs recognized epitopes lying outside the regions that are mutated in the B.1.351 and B.1.1.7 variants. The whole spike protein was spanned by vaccine-associated CD4 TCRs, and dominant responses were seen in regions 160-218 and 743-854. Participants were mostly white British and included more females than males, and it was suggested by the authors that clonal diversity may have been underestimated. No day 14 peak-response samples were available, so repertoires were characterized only after the peak T cell response. The 56-69-year group was small, and its depth increase did not reach significance, likely because of low power. A significant rise in spike-specific TCR breadth and depth was observed after two AZD1222 doses relative to day 0 and relative to MenACWY recipients.

The CDR3 regions of human TCRbeta chains were analyzed by immunosequencing. As for the authors' bioinformatics: Repertoire TCRs were checked for matches against a reference library of SARS-CoV-2-specific TCRs that had been generated using the MIRA antigen-specificity platform. Breadth meant the fraction of unique TCRs that were SARS-CoV-2-associated, whereas depth meant the fraction of total T cells that were SARS-CoV-2-associated. Each spike-specific TCR was assigned to its reactive spike region and to a CD4 or CD8 class using the MIRA data. Log10-transformed breadth and depth values were compared by one-way ANOVA with Sidak's multiple comparisons tests. TCRdb took over this immuneACCESS table, retaining in-frame rearrangements with V and J assigned. Such tables are incomplete; in checked studies, under half of the missing clones stem from an unresolved V gene, and the remainder is unexplained. V and J calls and clone size are as listed in that table; D and trimming were resolved from the DNA. For this sample the table gives 180,000 or so clones, of which roughly nine tenths were detected only once. Together, the top ten hold around 1.3% of the sample.

In light of the paper, this sample's time point label describes: about 28 days (+/-7) after the second vaccine dose. AZD1222 recipients whose second dose came at about 4 weeks and those whose second dose came at about 12 weeks were combined into one group, since spike-specific TCR depth and breadth did not differ between the two schedules. Samples from vaccinated people were obtained from the UK trials COV001 and COV002, which included a single-blind randomized controlled phase 2/3 trial of AZD1222 (ChAdOx1 nCoV-19) in healthy adults. For TCRbeta chain sequencing, PBMC samples from trial participants were taken at day 0 and at day 28 after the second dose. Concerning this clone itself: No cognate antigen has been identified for it. No much larger clone exists at a distance of one base, and base qualities are not known.

In the germline V gene, CDR1 corresponds to SGHRS and CDR2 to YFSETQ. Trimming removed 0 bases from V and 4 bases from J; the gene matches leave 8 bases unexplained. There are 16 amino acids in the CDR3, from cysteine to phenylalanine inclusive. Only the CDR3 part of the read is kept: 48 bases, read in frame from the first base. The clonotype comes from an adult who received the AZD1222 COVID-19 vaccine. The chain is assembled from TRBV5-1 and TRBJ2-5; 8 bases in the middle match TRBD2. Sample: peripheral blood, taken 28 days after the second AZD1222 dose. The DNA reads TGCGCCAGCAGCTTGGGCGCGGGGGGAACTAGAGAGACCCAGTACTTC. Protein translation: CASSLGAGGTRETQYF.